What follows are 8 T cell receptor beta chains derived from one specimen sequenced in a study of blood T cells in healthy people across ages. Next came a second PCR, run for about 7 to 12 cycles, which used a sample-barcoded 5' primer along with a J-beta primer mix. TCRdb reprocessed the 5' RACE reads with MiXCR, giving one entry per CDR3 protein. Of around 1.5 million distinct CDR3 sequences listed, approximately 42% are singletons. The sequenced sample consisted of blood. The receptors derive from a woman under 30 in good health.

The chain's CDR3 is CSARERRGPGRSRTDTQYF. In DNA form, the CDR3 reads TGCAGTGCTAGAGAAAGAAGGGGACCGGGAAGAAGCCGCACAGATACGCAGTATTTT. The rearrangement joins TRBV20-1 to TRBJ2-3; D may be TRBD1 or TRBD2 (5 bases each). CDR3 length: 19 residues. Germline lookup yields CDR1 DFQATT and CDR2 SNEGSKA (reference sequence). Trimming left V 0 bases short and J 1 base short, with 23 bases between.

V and J are TRBV3-1 and TRBJ2-5; D perhaps matches TRBD2 (6 bases). This CDR3 is 16 amino acids long. Trimming took 4 bases from V and 2 from J, leaving 17 bases between them. Germline CDR1 and CDR2: LGHDT and YNNKEL (reference sequence). The chain's CDR3 is CASSPGRGQHQETQYF. CDR3 bases: TGTGCCAGCAGCCCGGGGCGGGGCCAACATCAAGAGACCCAGTACTTC.

This clonotype was seen just once. One end of the junction is discordant with germline, which a read error may explain. The genes are TRBV4-1 and TRBJ2-3; 10 bases align to TRBD2. Germline CDR1 is MGHRA and CDR2 is YSYEKL. The CDR3 is 18 residues long. The CDR3 loop is CASSQGTSGITSTETQYF. In nucleotides, the CDR3 is TGCGCCAGCAGCCAAGGAACTAGCGGGATAACTAGCACAGAGACGCAGTATTTT.

V is TRBV6-1 and J is TRBJ2-1; 8 bases agree with TRBD1. The CDR3 is made up of 15 amino acids. Trimming at V came to 5 bases and at J to 2 bases, leaving 5 bases not matched to a gene. The germline gives CDR1 MNHNS, CDR2 SASEGT. This CDR3 is CASSPQGGAYNEQFF. The CDR3 DNA reads as TGTGCCAGCAGTCCACAGGGGGGCGCCTACAATGAGCAGTTCTTC.

This clonotype was picked up a small number of times. The genes are TRBV6-2 or TRBV6-3 and TRBJ2-1, with TRBD1 matching over 12 bases. Germline V gives CDR1 MNHEY, CDR2 SVGEGT. The J segment lost 7 bases and the V segment lost 7 bases, leaving 8 bases of the junction unmatched. This CDR3 comprises 15 residues. Here the CDR3 DNA reads TGTGCCAGCATTTGGGGGACAGGGGGCTTTAATGAGCAGTTCTTC. Its translation is CASIWGTGGFNEQFF.

Ten or more counts support this clonotype. The CDR3 DNA reads TGTGCCAGCAGTGGAGGACTAGCGGGGTACAATGAGCAGTTCTTC. Protein product: CASSGGLAGYNEQFF. The rearrangement links TRBV2 to TRBJ2-1, with TRBD2 identical over 12 bases. CDR1 is SNHLY, CDR2 FYNNEI, per germline. The junction had 2 bases not matched to a gene; V was cut back by 4 bases and J by 4 bases. The length of the CDR3 is 15 residues.

The genes are TRBV7-2 and TRBJ2-7, with D tentatively TRBD1 (6 bases). Germline V gene sequence: CDR1 SGHTA, CDR2 FQGNSA. Between the trimmed V and J ends, which lost 4 bases and 5 bases, there was a span of 18 bases. This CDR3 has 15 amino acids. This CDR3 reads CASSSYRAQFNEQYF. CDR3 nucleotides: TGTGCCAGCAGCTCATACAGGGCCCAGTTCAACGAGCAGTACTTC.

There are a few counts of this clonotype. The chain uses TRBV10-3 and TRBJ2-1; 10 bases agree with TRBD2. The length of the CDR3 is 14 residues. Germline V CDR1 and CDR2: ENHRY, SYGVKD. With V trimmed by 2 bases and J by 6 bases, 1 base remained unmatched. The CDR3 DNA follows: TGTGCCATCAGTGAGCTAGCGGGGGCCAATGAGCAGTTCTTC. Its protein product is CAISELAGANEQFF.